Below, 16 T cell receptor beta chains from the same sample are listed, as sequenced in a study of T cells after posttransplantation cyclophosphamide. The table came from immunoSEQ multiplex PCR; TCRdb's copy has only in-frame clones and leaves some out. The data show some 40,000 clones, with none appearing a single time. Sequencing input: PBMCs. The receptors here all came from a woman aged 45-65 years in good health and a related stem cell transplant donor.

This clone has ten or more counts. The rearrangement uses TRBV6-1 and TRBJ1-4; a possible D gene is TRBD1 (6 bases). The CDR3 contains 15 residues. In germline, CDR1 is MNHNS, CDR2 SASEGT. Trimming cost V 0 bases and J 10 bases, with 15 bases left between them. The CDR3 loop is CASSEAGDRPGKLFF. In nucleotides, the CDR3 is TGTGCCAGCAGTGAAGCGGGAGACAGGCCAGGAAAACTGTTTTTT.

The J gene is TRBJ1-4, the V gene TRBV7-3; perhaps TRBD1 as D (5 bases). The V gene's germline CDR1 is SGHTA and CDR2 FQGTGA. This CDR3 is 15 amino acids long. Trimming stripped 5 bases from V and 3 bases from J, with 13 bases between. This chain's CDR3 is CASSPKGGANEKLFF. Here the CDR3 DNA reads TGTGCCAGCAGCCCCAAGGGAGGGGCTAATGAAAAACTGTTTTTT. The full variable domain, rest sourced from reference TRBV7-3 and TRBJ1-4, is GAGVSQTPSNKVTEKGKYVELRCDPISGHTALYWYRQSLGQGPEFLIYFQGTGAADDSGLPNDRFFAVRPEGSVSTLKIQRTERGDSAVYLCASSPKGGANEKLFFGSGTQLSVL.

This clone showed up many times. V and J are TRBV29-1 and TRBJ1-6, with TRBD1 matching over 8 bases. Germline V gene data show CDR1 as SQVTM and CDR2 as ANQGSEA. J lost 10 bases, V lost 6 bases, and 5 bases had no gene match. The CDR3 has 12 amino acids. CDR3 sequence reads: CSVRQGKSPLHF. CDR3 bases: TGCAGCGTCCGACAGGGGAAATCACCCCTCCACTTT.

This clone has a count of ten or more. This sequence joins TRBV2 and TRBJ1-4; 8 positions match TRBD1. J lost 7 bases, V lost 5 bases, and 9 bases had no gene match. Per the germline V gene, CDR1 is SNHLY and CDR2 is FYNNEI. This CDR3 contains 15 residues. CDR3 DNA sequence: TGTGCCAGCAGTATTCAGGGGGCTCGCGTTGAAAAACTGTTTTTT. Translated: CASSIQGARVEKLFF.

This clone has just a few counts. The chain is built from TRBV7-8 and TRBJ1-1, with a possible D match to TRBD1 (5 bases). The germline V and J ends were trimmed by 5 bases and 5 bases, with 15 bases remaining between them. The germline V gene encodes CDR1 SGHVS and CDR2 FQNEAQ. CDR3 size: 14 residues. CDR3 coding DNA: TGTGCCAGCAGCGGTATAAAGGGGAGGACTGAAGCTTTCTTT. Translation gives CASSGIKGRTEAFF.

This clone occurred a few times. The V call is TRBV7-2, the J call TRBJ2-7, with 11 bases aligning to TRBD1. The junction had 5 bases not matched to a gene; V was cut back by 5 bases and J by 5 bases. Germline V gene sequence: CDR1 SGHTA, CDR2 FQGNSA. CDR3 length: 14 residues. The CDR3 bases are TGTGCCAGCAGCGGGACAGGGGGGACCCACGAGCAGTACTTC. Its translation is CASSGTGGTHEQYF.

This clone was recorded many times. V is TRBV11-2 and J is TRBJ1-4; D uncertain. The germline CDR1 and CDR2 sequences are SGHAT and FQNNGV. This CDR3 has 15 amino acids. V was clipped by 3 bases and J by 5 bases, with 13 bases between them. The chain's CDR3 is CASSFARGSNEKLFF. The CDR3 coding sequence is TGTGCCAGCAGCTTTGCGAGAGGCTCCAATGAAAAACTGTTTTTT.

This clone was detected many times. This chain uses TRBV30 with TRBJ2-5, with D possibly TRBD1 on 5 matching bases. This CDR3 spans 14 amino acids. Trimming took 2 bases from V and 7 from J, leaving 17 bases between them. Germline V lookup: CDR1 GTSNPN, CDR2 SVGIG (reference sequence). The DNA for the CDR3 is TGTGCCTGGAGTACCAACCGGACACCGAGGACCCAGTACTTC. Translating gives CAWSTNRTPRTQYF.

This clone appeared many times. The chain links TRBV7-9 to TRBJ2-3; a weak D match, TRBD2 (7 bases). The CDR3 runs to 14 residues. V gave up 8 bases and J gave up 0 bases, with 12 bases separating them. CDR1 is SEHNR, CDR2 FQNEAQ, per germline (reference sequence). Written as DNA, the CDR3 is TGTGCCAGCCAAACGGGGGGCAGCACAGATACGCAGTATTTT. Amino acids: CASQTGGSTDTQYF.

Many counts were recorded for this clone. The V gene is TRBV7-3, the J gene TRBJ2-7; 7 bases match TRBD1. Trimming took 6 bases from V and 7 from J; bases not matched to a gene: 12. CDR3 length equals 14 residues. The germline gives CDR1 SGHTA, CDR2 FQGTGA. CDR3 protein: CASSPGGTTREQYF. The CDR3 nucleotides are TGTGCCAGCAGTCCAGGGGGAACGACCCGGGAGCAGTACTTC.

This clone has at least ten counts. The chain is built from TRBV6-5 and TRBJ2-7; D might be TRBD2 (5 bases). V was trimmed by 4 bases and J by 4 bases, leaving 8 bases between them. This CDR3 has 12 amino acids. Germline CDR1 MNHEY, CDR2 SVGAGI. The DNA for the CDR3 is TGTGCCAGCAGTTTTCGCGGGTACGAGCAGTACTTC. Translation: CASSFRGYEQYF.

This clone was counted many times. The CDR3 nucleotides read TGTGCCAGCTCACTTCGACCGGGGGGACAAGAGACCCAGTACTTC. Its protein product is CASSLRPGGQETQYF. This chain joins TRBV18 and TRBJ2-5; the match to TRBD2 covers 7 bases. Germline V gene sequence: CDR1 KGHSH, CDR2 LQKENI. V lost 4 bases, J lost 2 bases, and 7 bases stayed unmatched. The CDR3 length is 15 residues.

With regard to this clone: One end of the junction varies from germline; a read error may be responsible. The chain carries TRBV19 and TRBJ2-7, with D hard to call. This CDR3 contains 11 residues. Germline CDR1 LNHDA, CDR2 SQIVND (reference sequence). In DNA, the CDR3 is TGTGCCAGTGGTATTAATTACGAGCAGTACTTC. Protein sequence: CASGINYEQYF.

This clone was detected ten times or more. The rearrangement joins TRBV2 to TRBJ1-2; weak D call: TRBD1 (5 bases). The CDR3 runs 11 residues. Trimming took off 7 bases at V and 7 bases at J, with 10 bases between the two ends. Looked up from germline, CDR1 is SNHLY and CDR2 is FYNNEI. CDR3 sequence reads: CASTGRTGYTF. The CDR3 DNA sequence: TGTGCCAGCACAGGGCGGACTGGCTACACCTTC.

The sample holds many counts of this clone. The CDR3 nucleotides read TGTGCCAGTAGTCCACGGGACAGAATCAGCTACACCTTC. Its protein product is CASSPRDRISYTF. This sequence joins TRBV19 and TRBJ1-2; 7 bases agree with TRBD1. Germline CDR1 and CDR2: LNHDA and SQIVND (reference sequence). The CDR3 contains 13 residues. V gave up 5 bases and J gave up 9 bases; unmatched junction bases: 9.

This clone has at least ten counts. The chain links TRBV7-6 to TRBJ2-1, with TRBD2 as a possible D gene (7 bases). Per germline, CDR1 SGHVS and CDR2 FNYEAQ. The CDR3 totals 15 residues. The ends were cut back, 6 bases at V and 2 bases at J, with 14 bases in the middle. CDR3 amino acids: CASSHGGGTYNEQFF. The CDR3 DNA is TGTGCCAGCAGTCATGGGGGGGGCACCTACAATGAGCAGTTCTTC.